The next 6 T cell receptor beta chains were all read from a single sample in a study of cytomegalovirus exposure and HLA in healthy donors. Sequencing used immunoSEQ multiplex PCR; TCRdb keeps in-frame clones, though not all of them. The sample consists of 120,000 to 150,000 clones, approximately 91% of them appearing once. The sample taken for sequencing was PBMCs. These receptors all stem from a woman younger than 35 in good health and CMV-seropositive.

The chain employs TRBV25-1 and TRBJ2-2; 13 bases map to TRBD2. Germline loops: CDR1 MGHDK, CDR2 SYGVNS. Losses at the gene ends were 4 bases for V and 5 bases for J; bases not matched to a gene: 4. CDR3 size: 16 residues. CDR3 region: CASSVSGLAGTGELFF. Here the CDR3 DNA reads TGTGCCAGCAGTGTTTCGGGACTAGCGGGAACCGGGGAGCTGTTTTTT.

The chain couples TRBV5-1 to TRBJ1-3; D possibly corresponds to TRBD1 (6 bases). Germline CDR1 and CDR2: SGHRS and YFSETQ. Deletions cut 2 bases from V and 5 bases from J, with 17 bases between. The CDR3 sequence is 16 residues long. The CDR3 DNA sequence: TGCGCCAGCAGCTTAGCCCTTACAGGGAATCGAAACACCATATATTTT. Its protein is CASSLALTGNRNTIYF.

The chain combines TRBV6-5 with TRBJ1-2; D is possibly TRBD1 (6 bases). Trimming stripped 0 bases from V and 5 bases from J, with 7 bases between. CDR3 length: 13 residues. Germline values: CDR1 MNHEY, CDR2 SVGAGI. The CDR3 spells CASSYSGQYGYTF. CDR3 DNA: TGTGCCAGCAGTTACTCAGGACAGTATGGCTACACCTTC.

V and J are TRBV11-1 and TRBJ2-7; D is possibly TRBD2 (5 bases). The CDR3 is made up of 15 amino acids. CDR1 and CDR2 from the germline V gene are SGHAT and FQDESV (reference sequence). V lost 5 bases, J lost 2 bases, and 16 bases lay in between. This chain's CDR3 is CASSPWFSETYEQYF. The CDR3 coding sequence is TGTGCCAGCAGCCCCTGGTTTAGCGAGACCTACGAGCAGTACTTC.

For the CDR3, the DNA is TGTGCCAGCAGCCGCACAGGGATGGGCAATCAGCCCCAGCATTTT. This translates into CASSRTGMGNQPQHF. The V call is TRBV7-9, the J call TRBJ1-5, with TRBD1 as a possible D gene (6 bases). CDR1 and CDR2 (germline): SEHNR, FQNEAQ (reference sequence). CDR3 size: 15 residues. V lost 5 bases and J lost 2, with 13 bases in between. Together with reference TRBV7-9 and TRBJ1-5, the CDR3 gives the full variable domain: DTGVSQNPRHKITKRGQNVTFRCDPISEHNRLYWYRQTLGQGPEFLTYFQNEAQLEKSRLLSDRFSAERPKGSFSTLEIQRTEQGDSAMYLCASSRTGMGNQPQHFGDGTRLSIL.

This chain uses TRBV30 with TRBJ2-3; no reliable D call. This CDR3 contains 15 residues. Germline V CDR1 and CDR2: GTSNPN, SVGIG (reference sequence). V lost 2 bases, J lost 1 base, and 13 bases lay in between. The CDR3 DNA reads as TGTGCCTGGAGTCTGAGCCGAATGGGCACAGATACGCAGTATTTT. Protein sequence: CAWSLSRMGTDTQYF.